Below are 16 T cell receptor beta chains sequenced from a single sample in a study of blood T cell repertoires in COVID-19. Here immunoSEQ multiplex PCR was the method, and the copy in TCRdb shows in-frame clones only, minus some. The table has some 150,000 clones, about four fifths seen once. The material sequenced was peripheral blood. The receptor source for this set is a man in his 70s with acute or convalescent COVID-19.

The sample holds one count of this clone. The chain recombines TRBV5-5 with TRBJ1-3; 7 positions match TRBD1. The germline CDR1 and CDR2 sequences are SGHKS and YYEKEE (reference sequence). The CDR3 contains 15 residues. V trimming: 0 bases; J trimming: 4 bases; junction bases outside the gene matches: 4. The DNA of the CDR3 is TGTGCCAGCAGCTTGGAGGGGGCGGAAGGAAACACCATATATTTT. It codes for CASSLEGAEGNTIYF. Looking up the rest from reference TRBV5-5 and TRBJ1-3 gives the full variable domain: DAGVTQSPTHLIKTRGQQVTLRCSPISGHKSVSWYQQVLGQGPQFIFQYYEKEERGRGNFPDRFSARQFPNYSSELNVNALLLGDSALYLCASSLEGAEGNTIYFGEGSWLTVV.

This sequence joins TRBV18 and TRBJ1-5; 8 bases align to TRBD1. Germline V lookup: CDR1 KGHSH, CDR2 LQKENI. This CDR3 comprises 15 residues. The V and J ends lost 4 bases and 6 bases, in that order; junction bases with no gene match: 8. The CDR3 sequence is CASSRETGEGQPQHF. CDR3 coding DNA: TGTGCCAGCTCACGTGAGACAGGGGAGGGTCAGCCCCAGCATTTT. The full variable domain, in which reference TRBV18 and TRBJ1-5 provide the parts outside the CDR3, is NAGVMQNPRHLVRRRGQEARLRCSPMKGHSHVYWYRQLPEEGLKFMVYLQKENIIDESGMPKERFSAEFPKEGPSILRIQQVVRGDSAAYFCASSRETGEGQPQHFGDGTRLSIL.

This rearrangement joins TRBV19 to TRBJ2-7, with D uncertain. The CDR3 extends over 15 amino acids. Germline V gene data show CDR1 as LNHDA and CDR2 as SQIVND (reference sequence). V gave up 4 bases and J gave up 4 bases, with 17 bases separating them. CDR3 protein: CASSKADTRPYEQYF. CDR3 sequence (DNA): TGTGCCAGTAGTAAAGCCGACACCCGACCTTACGAGCAGTACTTC.

The rearrangement uses TRBV5-1 and TRBJ2-3, with D possibly being TRBD1 (5 bases). Germline values: CDR1 SGHRS, CDR2 YFSETQ. Trimming took 4 bases from V and 0 from J, leaving 9 bases between them. The CDR3 has 14 amino acids. This CDR3 reads CASSPTESTDTQYF. The CDR3 DNA reads TGCGCCAGCAGCCCGACAGAAAGCACAGATACGCAGTATTTT.

The DNA for the CDR3 is TGCGCCAGCAGCCAACCAGGACAGGGAAGGAATGAGCAGTTCTTC. This translates into CASSQPGQGRNEQFF. This chain joins TRBV5-1 and TRBJ2-1; TRBD1 matches at 8 bases. Trimming took 4 bases from V and 7 from J; bases not matched to a gene: 10. CDR1 and CDR2 from the germline V gene are SGHRS and YFSETQ. The length of the CDR3 is 15 residues.

The V call is TRBV7-6, the J call TRBJ2-6; D might be TRBD2 (6 bases). This CDR3 is 17 amino acids long. Germline V lookup: CDR1 SGHVS, CDR2 FNYEAQ. Between the trimmed V and J ends, which lost 3 bases and 0 bases, there was a span of 12 bases. This CDR3 is CASSLEGQISGANVLTF. The CDR3 bases are TGTGCCAGCAGCTTGGAGGGGCAAATCTCTGGGGCCAACGTCCTGACTTTC. The whole variable domain, filled in from reference TRBV7-6 and TRBJ2-6, reads GAGVSQSPRYKVTKRGQDVALRCDPISGHVSLYWYRQALGQGPEFLTYFNYEAQQDKSGLPNDRFSAERPEGSISTLTIQRTEQRDSAMYRCASSLEGQISGANVLTFGAGSRLTVL.

The CDR3 here is CASSYSGQRPYEQYF. For the CDR3, the DNA is TGTGCCAGCAGTTACTCAGGACAGCGCCCCTACGAGCAGTACTTC. The chain employs TRBV6-6 and TRBJ2-7; D possibly corresponds to TRBD1 (6 bases). The germline CDR1 and CDR2 sequences are MNHNY and SVGAGI (reference sequence). This CDR3 spans 15 amino acids. Trimming left V 0 bases short and J 2 bases short, with 11 bases between.

V and J are TRBV6-5 and TRBJ1-6; D gene uncertain. The germline V and J ends were trimmed by 6 bases and 5 bases, with 8 bases remaining between them. The CDR3 contains 13 residues. Germline assignment: CDR1 MNHEY and CDR2 SVGAGI. This CDR3 reads CASRNNNNSPLHF. In DNA form, the CDR3 reads TGTGCCAGCAGAAACAACAATAATTCACCCCTCCACTTT.

The gene calls are TRBV11-2 and TRBJ2-7; 11 bases are shared with TRBD2. The ends lost 1 base at V and 7 bases at J; junction bases unmatched: 18. The CDR3 is 19 amino acids. The germline V gene has CDR1 SGHAT and CDR2 FQNNGV. The DNA of the CDR3 is TGTGCCAGCAGCTTAGGTAGCGGGAGGGTGACCGCTACGACCCGAGAGCAGTACTTC. Its translation: CASSLGSGRVTATTREQYF.

Remarks on this clone: The junction does not match germline at one end; this may be a read error. The chain is built from TRBV19 and TRBJ2-3; perhaps TRBD2 as D (6 bases). Germline lookup yields CDR1 LNHDA and CDR2 SQIVND (reference sequence). The CDR3 length is 16 residues. The CDR3 sequence is CASSIGGGGALRGGDF. DNA for the CDR3: TGTGCCAGTAGTATAGGAGGCGGCGGGGCTCTTCGGGGAGGTGATTTT.

V is TRBV5-1 and J is TRBJ1-4; D remains unclear. Looked up from germline, CDR1 is SGHRS and CDR2 is YFSETQ. CDR3 size: 13 residues. The V end lost 4 bases, the J end lost 4 bases, and 8 bases lay between the germline ends. The CDR3 here is CASSAGDNEKLFF. The CDR3 region has the DNA TGCGCCAGCAGCGCCGGGGATAATGAAAAACTGTTTTTT.

The chain has TRBV19 and TRBJ1-5; 8 bases are shared with TRBD1. The germline gives CDR1 LNHDA, CDR2 SQIVND (reference sequence). This CDR3 comprises 16 residues. With 4 bases clipped from V and 4 bases from J, the junction kept 9 bases outside the gene matches. CDR3 loop: CASSTTGTGTNQPQHF. The CDR3 DNA reads TGTGCCAGTAGTACTACCGGGACAGGCACAAATCAGCCCCAGCATTTT. Looking up the rest from reference TRBV19 and TRBJ1-5 gives the full variable domain: DGGITQSPKYLFRKEGQNVTLSCEQNLNHDAMYWYRQDPGQGLRLIYYSQIVNDFQKGDIAEGYSVSREKKESFPLTVTSAQKNPTAFYLCASSTTGTGTNQPQHFGDGTRLSIL.

The chain is built from TRBV19 and TRBJ2-2; D may be TRBD2 (5 bases). V was pared by 4 bases and J by 0 bases, with 15 bases between. This CDR3 has 17 residues. Germline CDR1 reads LNHDA; CDR2 reads SQIVND (reference sequence). CDR3 nucleotides: TGTGCCAGTAGTACTCCTAGCCGCCGGACGAACACCGGGGAGCTGTTTTTT. Protein sequence: CASSTPSRRTNTGELFF.

The chain couples TRBV14 to TRBJ1-3; 8 bases align to TRBD1. In germline, CDR1 is SGHDN, CDR2 FVKESK. The CDR3 length is 14 residues. Germline trimming cut 4 bases from V and 5 bases from J; bases unmatched to any gene: 4. CDR3 protein: CASSRGQGRNTIYF. The CDR3 bases are TGTGCCAGCAGCCGTGGACAGGGAAGAAACACCATATATTTT.

V is TRBV3-1 (or the pseudogene TRBV3-2) and J is TRBJ2-1; 9 bases are shared with TRBD1. V shed 0 bases, J shed 3 bases, and the junction held 0 bases outside the gene matches. Germline-derived CDR1 and CDR2 are LGHDT and YNNKEL (reference sequence). This CDR3 spans 15 amino acids. CDR3 coding DNA: TGTGCCAGCAGCCAAGAGGGACAGGGCTACAATGAGCAGTTCTTC. It encodes CASSQEGQGYNEQFF.

This clone was recorded only once. The V call is TRBV2, the J call TRBJ2-1; 14 nucleotides align to TRBD2. From germline, CDR1 is SNHLY and CDR2 FYNNEI. The CDR3 consists of 15 residues. V lost 6 bases to trimming and J lost 8 bases; unmatched junction nucleotides: 6. The CDR3 nucleotides read TGTGCCAGCAGGAGGACTAGCGGGGGGTGGGATGAGCAGTTCTTC. Encoded protein: CASRRTSGGWDEQFF.